Below, 14 T cell receptor beta chains from the same sample are listed, as sequenced in a study of spatial heterogeneity in lung cancer. TCRdb processed the 5' RACE reads anew with MiXCR; each CDR3 protein has one entry. The sample has over 10,000 distinct CDR3 sequences; roughly 3.4% are singletons. Findings and limits, study-wide: Within tumors, counts of expanded alpha and beta TCRs tracked tumor mutation counts.

For these receptors, no antigen is known. This sample's time point: sample taken at primary tumor resection. This specimen consisted of lung tumor tissue, obtained at surgery. These receptor sequences come from a male donor with early-stage non-small cell lung cancer.

This clonotype was counted only a few times. The J gene is TRBJ2-5, the V gene TRBV6-5; 7 bases map to TRBD1. V shed 0 bases and J 5 bases; nucleotides not matched to a gene: 9. CDR1 is MNHEY and CDR2 is SVGAGI in the germline V gene. The CDR3 has 16 amino acids. CDR3 amino acids: CASSYSSHRGFETQYF. DNA of the CDR3: TGTGCCAGCAGTTACTCGAGTCACAGGGGCTTCGAGACCCAGTACTTC.

Ten or more counts support this clonotype. This chain joins TRBV5-7 and TRBJ1-1; TRBD1 matches 8 bases. TRBV5-7 is known as an ORF, though its function is uncertain. The CDR3 has 17 amino acids. The junction had 14 bases not matched to a gene; V was cut back by 7 bases and J by 0 bases. CDR3 in amino acids: CASVWIRTGTMNTEAFF. The DNA for the CDR3 is TGTGCCAGCGTCTGGATAAGGACAGGGACTATGAACACTGAAGCTTTCTTT.

This clonotype has at least ten counts. CDR3 amino acids: CSTEGVGETQYF. The CDR3 nucleotides read TGCAGTACAGAAGGGGTCGGAGAGACCCAGTACTTC. The V and J genes are TRBV20-1 and TRBJ2-5, with D tentatively TRBD1 (5 bases). CDR1 DFQATT and CDR2 SNEGSKA come from the germline V gene (reference sequence). This CDR3 is 12 amino acids long. V lost 8 bases, J lost 4 bases, and 14 bases lay in between.

This clonotype was counted ten times or more. V and J are TRBV20-1 and TRBJ2-1; D perhaps matches TRBD2 (6 bases). This CDR3 has 16 residues. Germline V lookup: CDR1 DFQATT, CDR2 SNEGSKA (reference sequence). V lost 4 bases to trimming and J lost 0 bases, with 16 bases between them. Written as DNA, the CDR3 is TGCAGTGCTATGGGAGGCGGGTCTTACTCCTACAATGAGCAGTTCTTC. This sequence encodes CSAMGGGSYSYNEQFF.

As to this clonotype: A much larger clone lies a single base off, so this may be a read error. V gene TRBV19 combines with J gene TRBJ1-2; 11 positions match TRBD1. Germline-derived CDR1 and CDR2 are LNHDA and SQIVND (reference sequence). There are 19 residues in the CDR3. The CDR3 DNA is TGTGCCAGTAGCTTTCTCTTAGGACAGGGGGCACGGAAAGACTATGGCTACAACTTC. Translation gives CASSFLLGQGARKDYGYNF. Full variable domain (missing parts from reference TRBV19 and TRBJ1-2): DGGITQSPKYLFRKEGQNVTLSCEQNLNHDAMYWYRQDPGQGLRLIYYSQIVNDFQKGDIAEGYSVSREKKESFPLTVTSAQKNPTAFYLCASSFLLGQGARKDYGYNFGSGTRLTVV.

CDR3 sequence (DNA): TGCGCCAGCAGACAACGGGGACAGGGGGCCGGAGAGACCCAGTACTTC. Translating gives CASRQRGQGAGETQYF. The V and J genes are TRBV5-1 and TRBJ2-5; 12 nucleotides align to TRBD1. After removal of 5 bases from V and 4 bases from J, the junction contained 9 bases not matched to a gene. CDR1 and CDR2 from the germline V gene are SGHRS and YFSETQ. The CDR3 contains 16 residues.

This clonotype came up many times. V and J are TRBV20-1 and TRBJ2-5; 10 positions agree with TRBD2. CDR3 length: 18 amino acids. The germline V gene encodes CDR1 DFQATT and CDR2 SNEGSKA (reference sequence). V trimming: 0 bases; J trimming: 5 bases; junction bases outside the gene matches: 15. The CDR3, as DNA: TGCAGTGCTAGAGATCCGCTAGCGGGAGCCACCTCGGGGGAGACCCAGTACTTC. Amino acids: CSARDPLAGATSGETQYF.

This clonotype was detected ten times or more. V is TRBV20-1 and J is TRBJ2-3; no definite D call. CDR1 DFQATT and CDR2 SNEGSKA come from the germline V gene (reference sequence). V lost 6 bases to trimming and J lost 4 bases, with 17 bases between them. CDR3 length equals 14 residues. The CDR3 loop reads CSAPHALFPDTQYF. Written as DNA, the CDR3 is TGCAGTGCCCCGCACGCTTTGTTCCCAGATACGCAGTATTTT.

The J gene is TRBJ2-7, the V gene TRBV5-4, with D possibly TRBD2 on 6 matching bases. CDR1 and CDR2 from the germline V gene are SGHNT and YYREEE (reference sequence). This CDR3 contains 13 residues. V lost 0 bases and J lost 6, with 10 bases in between. This CDR3 reads CASSLVNGGEQYV. As DNA, the CDR3 is TGTGCCAGCAGCTTGGTTAACGGGGGCGAGCAGTACGTC.

Many counts were recorded for this clonotype. V and J are TRBV5-1 and TRBJ2-2; D gene ambiguous. CDR3 length: 17 residues. Between the trimmed V and J ends, which lost 2 bases and 1 base, there was a span of 15 bases. CDR1 and CDR2 (germline): SGHRS, YFSETQ. The CDR3 here is CASSFNPYTVNTGELFF. The CDR3 DNA follows: TGCGCCAGCAGCTTCAATCCTTACACCGTGAACACCGGGGAGCTGTTTTTT.

This clonotype has at least ten counts. The V and J genes are TRBV20-1 and TRBJ2-4; possible D gene TRBD2, 5 bases. The CDR3 loop spans 15 amino acids. V dropped 3 bases and J dropped 0 bases, with 12 bases sitting between them. Germline-derived CDR1 and CDR2 are DFQATT and SNEGSKA (reference sequence). This CDR3 is CSASPGSLAKNIQYF. CDR3 coding DNA: TGCAGTGCTAGCCCGGGGTCCTTAGCCAAAAACATTCAGTACTTC.

This clonotype has a count of ten or more. The chain joins TRBV12-3 or TRBV12-4 to TRBJ2-1, with 10 bases fitting TRBD2. The V gene end was trimmed by 4 bases and the J gene end by 8 bases; junction bases not matched to a gene: 5. The CDR3 runs to 14 residues. The CDR3 is CASSSSGSSDEQFF. The CDR3 bases are TGTGCCAGCAGTTCTAGCGGGAGTTCTGATGAGCAGTTCTTC.

Many counts were recorded for this clonotype. The chain uses TRBV6-1 and TRBJ1-6; 10 bases are shared with TRBD1. V shed 9 bases, J shed 6 bases, and the junction held 5 bases outside the gene matches. Germline V gene sequence: CDR1 MNHNS, CDR2 SASEGT. The CDR3 sequence is 14 residues long. CDR3 nucleotides: TGTGCCAGTCTCCGGGACAGGGGTAATTCACCCCTCCACTTT. As protein: CASLRDRGNSPLHF.

The table lists this clonotype with many counts. The V gene is TRBV30, the J gene TRBJ2-7; possible D gene TRBD2, 6 bases. The CDR3 length is 14 residues. V gave up 2 bases and J gave up 3 bases, with 14 bases separating them. CDR1 is GTSNPN, CDR2 SVGIG, per germline (reference sequence). Written as DNA, the CDR3 is TGTGCCTGGAGTCGGGACCTCGGGGGCTACGAGCAGTACGTC. Translated: CAWSRDLGGYEQYV.